Below, 19 T cell receptor beta chains from the same sample are listed, as sequenced in a study of OX40 agonist ivuxolimab in advanced cancers. Assay: immunoSEQ multiplex PCR; the TCRdb copy retains only in-frame clones and omits some. The sample carries 25,000 or so clones, approximately 80% recorded once. Sequenced here: CD4+ or CD8+ T cells sorted from blood, sampled in a trial of the OX40 agonist ivuxolimab. These receptors were obtained from an adult with an advanced solid tumor such as melanoma, head and neck, liver or kidney cancer.

The rearrangement joins TRBV11-2 to TRBJ2-3; TRBD2 matches at 10 bases. The CDR3 length is 16 residues. CDR1 is SGHAT, CDR2 FQNNGV, per germline. Trimming removed 5 bases from V and 6 bases from J; junction bases left unmatched: 11. This CDR3 reads CASSPRASGSTDTQYF. DNA of the CDR3: TGTGCCAGCAGCCCCCGGGCTAGCGGGAGTACCGATACGCAGTATTTT.

The chain is built from TRBV7-3 and TRBJ2-5; the D call may be TRBD1 or TRBD2 (5 bases each). V lost 4 bases, J lost 1 base, and 10 bases lay in between. CDR1 is SGHTA and CDR2 is FQGTGA in the germline V gene. The CDR3 sequence is 14 residues long. This chain's CDR3 is CASSSSGAQETQYF. The CDR3 DNA is TGTGCCAGCAGCTCGTCCGGGGCCCAAGAGACCCAGTACTTC.

The genes are TRBV9 and TRBJ2-5; 8 nucleotides agree with TRBD1. CDR1 and CDR2 (germline): SGDLS, YYNGEE. The CDR3 runs to 15 residues. Germline trimming cut 0 bases from V and 2 bases from J; bases unmatched to any gene: 3. CDR3 nucleotide sequence: TGTGCCAGCAGCGTAGGGACAGGGTGGCAAGAGACCCAGTACTTC. This codes for CASSVGTGWQETQYF.

This chain joins TRBV5-8 and TRBJ1-3; 7 bases fit TRBD1. The CDR3 has 16 amino acids. With V trimmed by 5 bases and J by 1 base, 9 bases remained unmatched. Germline CDR1 and CDR2: SGHTS and YDEGEE. CDR3 coding DNA: TGTGCCAGCAGTATGACACCGGGACAGTCTGGAAACACCATATATTTT. This translates into CASSMTPGQSGNTIYF.

This chain connects TRBV19 to TRBJ2-3; D not certain. The CDR3 loop spans 16 amino acids. Trimming left V 4 bases short and J 2 bases short, with 16 bases between. Germline V gene sequence: CDR1 LNHDA, CDR2 SQIVND (reference sequence). The DNA for the CDR3 is TGTGCCAGTAGTACCCTAATGACGGGTAACACAGATACGCAGTATTTT. Translation: CASSTLMTGNTDTQYF.

The rearrangement uses TRBV7-2 and TRBJ2-2; TRBD1 might be the D (6 bases). Germline CDR1 is SGHTA and CDR2 is FQGNSA. V was cut by 0 bases and J by 4 bases, with 9 bases left in between. The CDR3 length is 15 residues. The CDR3 sequence: CASSLAVGGTGELFF. The CDR3 DNA is TGTGCCAGCAGCTTAGCCGTAGGGGGCACCGGGGAGCTGTTTTTT.

The chain is built from TRBV29-1 and TRBJ1-1; perhaps TRBD1 as D (5 bases). Trimming left V 5 bases short and J 2 bases short, with 9 bases between. The CDR3 has 12 residues. CDR1 is SQVTM, CDR2 ANQGSEA, per germline. The CDR3 bases are TGCAGCGTTTCGAGGGGCAACACTGAAGCTTTCTTT. It yields the protein CSVSRGNTEAFF.

The rearrangement links TRBV19 to TRBJ2-6; TRBD1 matches 7 bases. After removal of 6 bases from V and 1 base from J, the junction contained 9 bases not matched to a gene. Germline CDR1 LNHDA, CDR2 SQIVND (reference sequence). This CDR3 is built from 17 residues. CDR3 in DNA: TGTGCCAGTAGCACGGGACAGACCATGTCTGGGGCCAACGTCCTGACTTTC. Translation: CASSTGQTMSGANVLTF. Based on the CDR3 plus reference TRBV19 and TRBJ2-6, the full variable domain is DGGITQSPKYLFRKEGQNVTLSCEQNLNHDAMYWYRQDPGQGLRLIYYSQIVNDFQKGDIAEGYSVSREKKESFPLTVTSAQKNPTAFYLCASSTGQTMSGANVLTFGAGSRLTVL.

The gene calls are TRBV27 and TRBJ2-3, with D possibly matching TRBD2 (6 bases). Germline CDR1 and CDR2: MNHEY and SMNVEV (reference sequence). The germline V and J ends were trimmed by 3 bases and 4 bases, with 20 bases remaining between them. The CDR3 consists of 17 residues. DNA of the CDR3: TGTGCCAGCAGTTTGGGACTTTCGGCTCGGGGCTCAGATACGCAGTATTTT. Translating gives CASSLGLSARGSDTQYF.

This clone has more than one count but fewer than ten. CDR3 loop: CASNQGPGNTIYF. The CDR3 DNA reads TGTGCCAGCAACCAGGGGCCCGGAAACACCATATATTTT. The chain has TRBV5-5 and TRBJ1-3; TRBD1 might be the D (6 bases). Germline assignment: CDR1 SGHKS and CDR2 YYEKEE (reference sequence). The CDR3 is made up of 13 amino acids. The V gene lost 6 bases and the J gene lost 4 bases, with 11 bases spanning the gap. The full variable domain, with the rest looked up from reference TRBV5-5 and TRBJ1-3, is DAGVTQSPTHLIKTRGQQVTLRCSPISGHKSVSWYQQVLGQGPQFIFQYYEKEERGRGNFPDRFSARQFPNYSSELNVNALLLGDSALYLCASNQGPGNTIYFGEGSWLTVV.

The J gene is TRBJ2-6, the V gene TRBV1. TRBV1 is listed as a pseudogene. The CDR3 has 13 amino acids. As DNA, the CDR3 is TGCACCAGCAGTGGGTTTCGGGCCAACGTCCTGACTTTC. This sequence encodes CTSSGFRANVLTF.

Written as DNA, the CDR3 is TGTGCCAGCAGGGGCCTTTTTTCGCAGCCCCAGCATTTT. It yields the protein CASRGLFSQPQHF. The chain joins TRBV28 to TRBJ1-5; no reliable D call. The CDR3 contains 13 residues. V dropped 6 bases and J dropped 7 bases, with 13 bases sitting between them. CDR1 and CDR2 (germline): MDHEN, SYDVKM.

CDR3: CASFSLSNTEAFF. The CDR3 DNA reads as TGTGCCAGCTTTTCTCTATCGAACACTGAAGCTTTCTTT. The gene calls are TRBV27 and TRBJ1-1; no definite D call. V was trimmed by 8 bases and J by 1 base, leaving 11 bases between them. This CDR3 comprises 13 residues. Germline assignment: CDR1 MNHEY and CDR2 SMNVEV (reference sequence).

The chain couples TRBV4-3 to TRBJ1-3; D call uncertain. Trimming took 1 base from V and 1 from J, leaving 8 bases between them. This CDR3 is 15 amino acids long. Germline loops: CDR1 LGHNA, CDR2 YSLEER. CDR3 nucleotides: TGCGCCAGCAGCCAAGGGGTCGTATCTGGAAACACCATATATTTT. Translating gives CASSQGVVSGNTIYF.

The rearrangement uses TRBV7-2 and TRBJ2-1; TRBD2 aligns across 9 bases. Losses at the gene ends were 5 bases for V and 9 bases for J; bases not matched to a gene: 8. The CDR3 sequence is 14 residues long. The germline gives CDR1 SGHTA, CDR2 FQGNSA. The CDR3 reads CASSPTLAGIEQFF. The CDR3 bases are TGTGCCAGCAGCCCAACCCTAGCGGGGATTGAGCAGTTCTTC.

The chain is built from TRBV9 and TRBJ2-2; TRBD1 matches at 9 bases. CDR1 is SGDLS and CDR2 is YYNGEE in the germline V gene. CDR3 length: 15 residues. The J segment lost 6 bases and the V segment lost 4 bases, leaving 7 bases of the junction unmatched. In DNA, the CDR3 is TGTGCCAGCAGCTCGAGGCGACAGGGGGCCGGGGAGCTGTTTTTT. It yields the protein CASSSRRQGAGELFF.

V and J are TRBV30 and TRBJ2-1, with 13 bases fitting TRBD2. Germline-derived CDR1 and CDR2 are GTSNPN and SVGIG (reference sequence). The CDR3 extends over 15 amino acids. Trimming took 2 bases from V and 8 from J; bases not matched to a gene: 6. For the CDR3, the DNA is TGTGCCTGGAGTCGTACTAGCGGGGGGGCCTATGAGCAGTTCTTC. Translation gives CAWSRTSGGAYEQFF.

The CDR3 coding sequence is TGCGCCAGCAGCTTGGTAGCAGCGTTCGGCAATGAGCAGTTCTTC. Protein sequence: CASSLVAAFGNEQFF. This chain links TRBV5-1 with TRBJ2-1; the D is unclear. V lost 0 bases and J lost 6, with 13 bases in between. The CDR3 sequence is 15 residues long. CDR1 and CDR2 from the germline V gene are SGHRS and YFSETQ.

Only one count was recorded for this clone. The rearrangement uses TRBV29-1 and TRBJ1-5; D not resolved. CDR1 is SQVTM and CDR2 is ANQGSEA in the germline V gene. The CDR3 runs 12 residues. V gave up 7 bases and J gave up 4 bases, with 11 bases separating them. The chain's CDR3 is CSARTGNQPQHF. The CDR3 DNA is TGCAGCGCTCGAACGGGTAATCAGCCCCAGCATTTT.